This T cell receptor (beta chain) stems from a study of blood T cell repertoires in COVID-19. As for the study in general: Collection of acute and convalescent COVID-19 samples took place in the United States, Italy and Spain. Sample material is recorded as cDNA or gDNA derived from T cells, B-cell-depleted T cells, or PBMCs.

How the authors handled the data: Counts of nucleated cells, estimated from reference gene primer amplification, were obtained. Data came from immunoSEQ multiplex PCR; TCRdb stores just in-frame clones and leaves some out. That table is the source of V, J and clone size, and D and trimming were worked out from the DNA. This sample carries 210,000 or so clones, roughly 86% of them seen once, and the ten largest clones take 6% to 8.5%. Germline V gene sequence: CDR1 SGHVS, CDR2 FNYEAQ. Trimming stripped 2 bases from V and 1 base from J, with 8 bases between. This CDR3 has 14 amino acids. The chain combines TRBV7-6 with TRBJ2-5, with no clear D. The sequence was collected from a woman aged 45 to 65 with active or convalescent COVID-19. Material: peripheral blood. The DNA for the CDR3 is TGTGCCAGCAGCTTACAGGTCTCCCAAGAGACCCAGTACTTC. It specifies CASSLQVSQETQYF. Supplemented by reference TRBV7-6 and TRBJ2-5, the full variable domain reads GAGVSQSPRYKVTKRGQDVALRCDPISGHVSLYWYRQALGQGPEFLTYFNYEAQQDKSGLPNDRFSAERPEGSISTLTIQRTEQRDSAMYRCASSLQVSQETQYFGPGTRLLVL.